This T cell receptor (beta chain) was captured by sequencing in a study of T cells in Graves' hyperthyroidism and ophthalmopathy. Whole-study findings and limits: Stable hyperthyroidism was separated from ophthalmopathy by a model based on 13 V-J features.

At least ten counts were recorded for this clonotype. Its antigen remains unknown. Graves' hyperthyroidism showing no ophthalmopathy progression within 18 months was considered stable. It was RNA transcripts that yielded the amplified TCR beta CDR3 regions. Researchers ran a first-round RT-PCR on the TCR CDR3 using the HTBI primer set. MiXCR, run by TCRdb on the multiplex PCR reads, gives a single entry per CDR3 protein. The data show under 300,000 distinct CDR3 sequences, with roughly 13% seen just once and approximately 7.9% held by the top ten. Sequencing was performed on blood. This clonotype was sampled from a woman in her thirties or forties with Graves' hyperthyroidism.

CDR3 sequence reads: CAWTGGNYGYTF. CDR3 nucleotide sequence: TGTGCCTGGACAGGAGGGAACTATGGCTACACCTTC. This rearrangement joins TRBV30 to TRBJ1-2; the D is unclear. V lost 4 bases and J 2 bases, leaving 8 bases between the germline ends. Germline V gene lookup returns CDR1 GTSNPN and CDR2 SVGIG (reference sequence). This CDR3 has 12 amino acids.